This T cell receptor (beta chain) originates from a study of CD8+ T cells in alopecia areata (dated by TCRdb to 2017 to 2018). Notes on the research overall: The study used high-throughput TCRbeta sequencing to examine T cell clonal expansion in alopecia areata, in both the C3H/HeJ mouse model and human patients. Human TCRbeta sequencing covered scalp tissue and sorted CD4+ and CD8+ peripheral blood T cells from patchy and totalis/universalis alopecia areata patients and healthy controls. Scalp clonality was compared across normal scalp (n=4), patchy alopecia areata scalp (n=8), and alopecia totalis/universalis scalp (n=8). RNA was obtained with the PAXgene miRNA kit for fixed scalp, the miRNeasy kit for PBMCs, and the RNeasy kit for mouse skin. TCRbeta CDR3 regions were amplified by immunoSEQ multiplex PCR with 35 Vbeta forward and 13 Jbeta reverse primers.

The CDR3 runs 15 residues from the cysteine to the phenylalanine. Of the read, only the CDR3 DNA is kept; its 45 bases are in frame from base 1. CDR1 and CDR2 (SEHNR, FQNEAQ) derive from the germline V gene (reference sequence). V lost 4 bases and J lost 2 bases; the stretch between them is 12 bases long. About this clone itself: No antigen is known for it. Nothing much larger sits one base from this clone, and base qualities are not available.

Paper-wide results and their limitations: Higher clonality and more expanded CD8+ clones were observed in lesional scalp than in normal scalp, particularly in alopecia totalis/universalis, a finding suggestive of antigenic drive. Resident alphabeta T cells in normal human skin are also sequenced, complicating scalp TCR repertoire analysis, unlike mouse skin dominated by gammadelta T cells. Shared TCR sequences between patients were less evident than in mice, which may be partly attributable to HLA diversity in the patient population.

CD4+ cells from roughly 5 biomarker-study patients were further sorted into CD25+CD127- cells. Lesional scalp punch biopsies and peripheral blood were collected from alopecia areata patients. After PBMCs were isolated by density centrifugation and stained for CD3, CD4 and CD8, a FACSAria was used to sort CD4+ and CD8+ T cells. As part of a multicenter biomarker study, untreated alopecia areata patients were recruited. Receptors were amplified or captured by the immunoSEQ multiplex PCR assay. RNA was extracted from all samples and reverse transcribed into cDNA as template for TCR sequencing. SuperScript III was used to make first-strand cDNA, primed with a 2:1 mix of oligo-dT and random hexamers. A synthetic immune receptor repertoire was used to measure amplification bias, and any remaining bias was corrected computationally. Under the source paper's analysis protocol: Raw reads were preprocessed for error removal, and CDR3 was defined according to IMGT conventions as running from the conserved cysteine to phenylalanine. Clonality was computed by normalizing Shannon entropy by log2 of the number of productive unique TCRs and subtracting the result from 1. Whether scalp clones were CD4 or CD8 was inferred by matching scalp TCRbeta sequences against CD4 and CD8 repertoires sorted from blood. TCRdb re-hosts the immuneACCESS table, in-frame sequences only. Its copies lack some clones; in the studies checked, an unresolved V gene accounts for under half of them, and the cause for the rest is not known. V and J calls and clone size are copied from that table; D and trimming were computed from the DNA. The sample table holds tens of thousands of clones, of which around 50% were seen once. Of the sample, approximately 2% falls within the top ten clones.

Sequenced input: CD4+ Tregs sorted from blood. This sequence originates from a human donor with alopecia areata. The chain is assembled from TRBV7-9 and TRBJ1-5, with no D gene named confidently. Here the CDR3 is given as CASSYLGEGNQPQHF. The base sequence is TGTGCCAGCAGCTACTTGGGTGAGGGCAATCAGCCCCAGCATTTT.